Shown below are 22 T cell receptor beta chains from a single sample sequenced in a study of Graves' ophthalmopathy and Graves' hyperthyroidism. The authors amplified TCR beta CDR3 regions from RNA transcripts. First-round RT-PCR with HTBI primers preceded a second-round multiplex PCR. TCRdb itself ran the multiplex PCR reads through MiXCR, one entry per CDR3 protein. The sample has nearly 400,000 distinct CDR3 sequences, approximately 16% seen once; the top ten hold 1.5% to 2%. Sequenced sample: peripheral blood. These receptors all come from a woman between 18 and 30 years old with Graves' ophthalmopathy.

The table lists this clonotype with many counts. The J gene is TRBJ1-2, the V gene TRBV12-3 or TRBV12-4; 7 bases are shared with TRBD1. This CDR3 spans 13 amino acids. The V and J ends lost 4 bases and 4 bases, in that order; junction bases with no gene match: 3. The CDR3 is CASSYGTAYGYTF. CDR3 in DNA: TGTGCCAGCAGTTACGGGACAGCCTATGGCTACACCTTC.

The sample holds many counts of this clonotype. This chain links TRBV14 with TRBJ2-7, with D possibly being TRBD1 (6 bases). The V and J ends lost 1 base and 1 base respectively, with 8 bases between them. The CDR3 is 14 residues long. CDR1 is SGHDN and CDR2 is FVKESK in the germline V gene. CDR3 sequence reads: CASSQVQGSYEQYF. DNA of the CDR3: TGTGCCAGCAGCCAAGTTCAGGGGTCCTACGAGCAGTACTTC.

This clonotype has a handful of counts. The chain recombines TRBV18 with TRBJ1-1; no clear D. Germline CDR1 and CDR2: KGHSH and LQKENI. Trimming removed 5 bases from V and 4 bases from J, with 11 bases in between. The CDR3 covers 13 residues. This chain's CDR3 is CASSGDRSTEAFF. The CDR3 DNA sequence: TGTGCCAGCTCAGGCGACCGGAGCACTGAAGCTTTCTTT.

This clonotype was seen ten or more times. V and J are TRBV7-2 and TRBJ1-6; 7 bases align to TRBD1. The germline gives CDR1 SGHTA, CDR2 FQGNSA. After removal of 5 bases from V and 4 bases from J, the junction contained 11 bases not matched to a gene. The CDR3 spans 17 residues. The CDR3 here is CASSPPAGGWYNSPLHF. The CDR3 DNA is TGTGCCAGCAGCCCCCCCGCAGGGGGGTGGTATAATTCACCCCTCCACTTT.

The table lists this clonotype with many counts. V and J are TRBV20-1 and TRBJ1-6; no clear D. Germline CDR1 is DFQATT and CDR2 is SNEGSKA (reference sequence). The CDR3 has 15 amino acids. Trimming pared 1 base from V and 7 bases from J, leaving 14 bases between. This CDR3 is CSARVQHAFNSPLHF. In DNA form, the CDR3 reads TGCAGTGCTAGAGTCCAGCACGCTTTCAATTCACCCCTCCACTTT.

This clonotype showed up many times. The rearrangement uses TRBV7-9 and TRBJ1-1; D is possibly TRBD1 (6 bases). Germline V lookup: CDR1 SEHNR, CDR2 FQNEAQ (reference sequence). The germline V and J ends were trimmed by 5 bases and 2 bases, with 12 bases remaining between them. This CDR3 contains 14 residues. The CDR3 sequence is CASSAAGTNTEAFF. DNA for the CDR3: TGTGCCAGCAGCGCGGCCGGGACAAACACTGAAGCTTTCTTT.

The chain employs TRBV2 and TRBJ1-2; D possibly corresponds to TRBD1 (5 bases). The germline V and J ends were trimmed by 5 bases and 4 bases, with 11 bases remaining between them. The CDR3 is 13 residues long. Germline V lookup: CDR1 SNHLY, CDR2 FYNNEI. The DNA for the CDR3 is TGTGCCAGCAGTCAAGGGGTATCCTATGGCTACACCTTC. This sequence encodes CASSQGVSYGYTF.

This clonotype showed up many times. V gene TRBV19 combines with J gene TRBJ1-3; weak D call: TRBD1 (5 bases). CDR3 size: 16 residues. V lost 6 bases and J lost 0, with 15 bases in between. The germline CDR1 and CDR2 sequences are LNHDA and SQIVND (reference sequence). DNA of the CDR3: TGTGCCAGTAGAAGATTTGGACAATTCTCTGGAAACACCATATATTTT. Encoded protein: CASRRFGQFSGNTIYF. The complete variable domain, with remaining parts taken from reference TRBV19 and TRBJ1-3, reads DGGITQSPKYLFRKEGQNVTLSCEQNLNHDAMYWYRQDPGQGLRLIYYSQIVNDFQKGDIAEGYSVSREKKESFPLTVTSAQKNPTAFYLCASRRFGQFSGNTIYFGEGSWLTVV.

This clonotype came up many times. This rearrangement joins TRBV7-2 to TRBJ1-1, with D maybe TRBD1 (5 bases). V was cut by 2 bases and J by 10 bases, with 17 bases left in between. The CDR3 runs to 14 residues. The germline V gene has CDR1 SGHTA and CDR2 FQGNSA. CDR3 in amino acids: CASSLIYQGEGAFF. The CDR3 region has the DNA TGTGCCAGCAGCTTAATCTACCAGGGCGAGGGAGCTTTCTTT.

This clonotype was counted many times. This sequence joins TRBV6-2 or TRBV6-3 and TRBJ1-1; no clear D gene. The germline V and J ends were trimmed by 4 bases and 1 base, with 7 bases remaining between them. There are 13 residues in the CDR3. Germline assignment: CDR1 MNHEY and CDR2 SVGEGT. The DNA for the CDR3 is TGTGCCAGCAGTTTGTACGGGAACACTGAAGCTTTCTTT. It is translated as CASSLYGNTEAFF.

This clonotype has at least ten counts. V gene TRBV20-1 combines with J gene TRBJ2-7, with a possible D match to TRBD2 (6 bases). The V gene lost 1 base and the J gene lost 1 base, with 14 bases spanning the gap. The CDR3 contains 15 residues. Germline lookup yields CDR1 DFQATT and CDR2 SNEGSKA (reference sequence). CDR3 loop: CSARGGESFSYEQYF. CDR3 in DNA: TGCAGTGCTAGAGGCGGGGAATCATTTTCCTACGAGCAGTACTTC.

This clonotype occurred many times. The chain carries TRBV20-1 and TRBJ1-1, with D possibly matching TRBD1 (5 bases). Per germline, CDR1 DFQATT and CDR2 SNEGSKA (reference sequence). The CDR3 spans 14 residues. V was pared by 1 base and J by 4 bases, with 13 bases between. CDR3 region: CSARGGQGVTEAFF. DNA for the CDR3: TGCAGTGCTAGAGGGGGCCAGGGAGTCACTGAAGCTTTCTTT.

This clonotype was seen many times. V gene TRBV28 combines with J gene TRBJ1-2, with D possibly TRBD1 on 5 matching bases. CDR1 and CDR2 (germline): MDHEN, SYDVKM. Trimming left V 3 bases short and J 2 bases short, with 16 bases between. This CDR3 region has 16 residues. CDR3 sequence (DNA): TGTGCCAGCAGTTTTTTTGTGTCAGGGTCGAACTATGGCTACACCTTC. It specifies CASSFFVSGSNYGYTF.

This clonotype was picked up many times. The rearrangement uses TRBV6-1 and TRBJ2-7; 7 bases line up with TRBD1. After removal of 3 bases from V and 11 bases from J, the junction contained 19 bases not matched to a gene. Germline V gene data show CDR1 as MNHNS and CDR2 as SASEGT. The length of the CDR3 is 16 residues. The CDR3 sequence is CASSDNTPARQGGEYF. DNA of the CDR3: TGTGCCAGCAGTGACAACACCCCCGCACGACAGGGCGGCGAGTACTTC.

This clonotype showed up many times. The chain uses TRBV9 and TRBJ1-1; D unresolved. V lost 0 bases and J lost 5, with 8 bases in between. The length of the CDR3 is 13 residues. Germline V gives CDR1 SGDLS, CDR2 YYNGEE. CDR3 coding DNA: TGTGCCAGCAGCGTAGAAGGGAAAACTGAAGCTTTCTTT. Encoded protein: CASSVEGKTEAFF.

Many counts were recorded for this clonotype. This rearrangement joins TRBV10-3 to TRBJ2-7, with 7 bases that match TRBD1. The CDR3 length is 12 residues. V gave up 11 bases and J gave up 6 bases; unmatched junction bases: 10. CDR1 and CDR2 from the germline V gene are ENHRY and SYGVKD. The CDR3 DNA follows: TGTGCCGTACAGGGTTCAGGGGGCGAGCAGTACTTC. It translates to CAVQGSGGEQYF.

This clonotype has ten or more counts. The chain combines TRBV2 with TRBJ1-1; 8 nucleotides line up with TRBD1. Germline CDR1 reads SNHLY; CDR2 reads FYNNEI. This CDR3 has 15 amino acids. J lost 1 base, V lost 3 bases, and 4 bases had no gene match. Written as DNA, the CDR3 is TGTGCCAGCAGTGAGCTACAGGGGGGGAACACTGAAGCTTTCTTT. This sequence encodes CASSELQGGNTEAFF.

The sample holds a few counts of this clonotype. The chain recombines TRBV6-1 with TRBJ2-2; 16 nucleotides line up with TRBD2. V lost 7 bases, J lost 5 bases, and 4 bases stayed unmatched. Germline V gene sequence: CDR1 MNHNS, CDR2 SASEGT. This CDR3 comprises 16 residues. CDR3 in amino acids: CASKWGLAGGTGELFF. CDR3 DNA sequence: TGTGCCAGCAAATGGGGACTAGCGGGAGGGACCGGGGAGCTGTTTTTT.

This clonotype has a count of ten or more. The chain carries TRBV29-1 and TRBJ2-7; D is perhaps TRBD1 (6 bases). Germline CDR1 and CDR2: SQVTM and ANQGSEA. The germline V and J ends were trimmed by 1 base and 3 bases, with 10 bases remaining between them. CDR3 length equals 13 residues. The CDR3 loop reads CSVEVNRDYEQYF. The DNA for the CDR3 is TGCAGCGTTGAAGTGAACAGGGACTACGAGCAGTACTTC.

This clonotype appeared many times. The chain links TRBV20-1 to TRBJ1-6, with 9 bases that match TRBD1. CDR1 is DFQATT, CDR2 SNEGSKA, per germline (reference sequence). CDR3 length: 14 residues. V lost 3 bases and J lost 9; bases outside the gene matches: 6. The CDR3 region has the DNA TGCAGTGCTAGCCCGGGACAGGGAGGTTCACCCCTCCACTTT. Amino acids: CSASPGQGGSPLHF.

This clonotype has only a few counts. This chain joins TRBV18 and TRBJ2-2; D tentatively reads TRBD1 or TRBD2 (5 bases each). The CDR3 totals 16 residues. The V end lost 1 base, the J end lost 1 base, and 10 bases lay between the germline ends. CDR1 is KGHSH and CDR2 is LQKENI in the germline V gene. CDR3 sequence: CASSPRGSLNTGELFF. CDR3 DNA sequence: TGTGCCAGCTCACCACGGGGGAGCCTGAACACCGGGGAGCTGTTTTTT.

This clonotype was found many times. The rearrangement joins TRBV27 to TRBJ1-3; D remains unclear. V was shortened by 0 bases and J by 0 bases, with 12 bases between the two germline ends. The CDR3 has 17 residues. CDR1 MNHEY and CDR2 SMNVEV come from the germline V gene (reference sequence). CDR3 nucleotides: TGTGCCAGCAGTTTATCAGCGGCAGTGCTCTCTGGAAACACCATATATTTT. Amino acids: CASSLSAAVLSGNTIYF.